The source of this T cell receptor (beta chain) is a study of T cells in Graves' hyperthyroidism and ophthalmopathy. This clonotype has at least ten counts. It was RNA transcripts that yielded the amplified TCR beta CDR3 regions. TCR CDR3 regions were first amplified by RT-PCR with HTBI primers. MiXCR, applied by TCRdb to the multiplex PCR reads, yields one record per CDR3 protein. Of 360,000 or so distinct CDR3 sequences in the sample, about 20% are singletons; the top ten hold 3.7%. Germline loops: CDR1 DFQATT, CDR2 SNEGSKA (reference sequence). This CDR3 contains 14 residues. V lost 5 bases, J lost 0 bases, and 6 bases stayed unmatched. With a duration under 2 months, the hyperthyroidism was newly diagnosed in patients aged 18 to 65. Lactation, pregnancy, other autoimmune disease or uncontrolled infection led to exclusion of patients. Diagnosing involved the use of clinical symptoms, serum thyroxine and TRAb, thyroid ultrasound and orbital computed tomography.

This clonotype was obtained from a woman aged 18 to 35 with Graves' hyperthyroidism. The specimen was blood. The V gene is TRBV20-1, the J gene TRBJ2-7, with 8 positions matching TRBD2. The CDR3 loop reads CSASFAGGSYEQYF. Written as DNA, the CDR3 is TGCAGTGCTTCCTTCGCGGGGGGCTCCTACGAGCAGTACTTC.